Listed below are T cell receptor beta chains from one sample, sequenced in a study of blood T cell repertoires in COVID-19. The repertoire was sequenced with immunoSEQ multiplex PCR; TCRdb's copy has only in-frame clones and lacks some. Of approximately 210,000 clones listed, around 89% are singletons. Material: peripheral blood. The origin of the receptors is a woman aged 40-49 years with acute or convalescent COVID-19. CDR3s include the opening cysteine and the closing phenylalanine or tryptophan. Each record gives: CDR3 protein, CDR3 DNA, V gene, D gene, J gene, clone size. A D gene is named only where the DNA matches it firmly. Rows may omit the clone size; those that give it use once, few, many or a size class.

CATRDRALNYGYTF TGTGCCACCCGGGACAGAGCTCTAAACTATGGCTACACCTTC TRBV24-1 TRBD1 TRBJ1-2 .
CASGTDRSSNTGELFF TGTGCCAGCGGGACCGACAGGAGTTCGAACACCGGGGAGCTGTTTTTT TRBV9 . TRBJ2-2 once
CASSRGDYGYTF TGTGCCAGCAGCCGGGGAGACTATGGCTACACCTTC TRBV5-6 . TRBJ1-2 .
CASSSTMTGEETQYF TGCGCCAGCAGCTCGACAATGACAGGGGAAGAGACCCAGTACTTC TRBV5-1 TRBD1 TRBJ2-5 .
CASSLRQNTEAFF TGCGCCAGCAGCTTGCGACAGAACACTGAAGCTTTCTTT TRBV5-1 . TRBJ1-1 .
CASRVQTGGNYGYTF TGTGCCAGCAGGGTTCAAACAGGGGGGAACTATGGCTACACCTTC TRBV2 TRBD1 TRBJ1-2 .
CASSPRRDQPQHF TGTGCCAGTAGTCCGCGACGGGATCAGCCCCAGCATTTT TRBV19 . TRBJ1-5 .
CASSPRGNEKLFF TGCGCCAGCAGCCCCCGGGGTAATGAAAAACTGTTTTTT TRBV4-1 . TRBJ1-4 .
CASSEDRANTGELFF TGCGCCAGCAGTGAGGACAGGGCGAACACCGGGGAGCTGTTTTTT TRBV10-2 TRBD1 TRBJ2-2 .
CASSRDRGMNTEAFF TGTGCCAGCAGCAGGGACAGGGGGATGAACACTGAAGCTTTCTTT TRBV7-9 TRBD1 TRBJ1-1 .
CATSRERDSSGNTIYF TGTGCCACCAGCAGAGAAAGGGACAGCTCTGGAAACACCATATATTTT TRBV15 TRBD1 TRBJ1-3 .
CASSDGTGGKNGYTF TGTGCCAGCAGTGACGGAACAGGGGGAAAGAATGGCTACACCTTC TRBV6-4 TRBD1 TRBJ1-2 .
CASSLLGSTDTQYF TGCGCCAGCAGCTTGCTTGGCAGCACAGATACGCAGTATTTT TRBV5-1 . TRBJ2-3 .
CASSYTGGSETQYF TGTGCCAGCAGCTACACAGGGGGCTCGGAGACCCAGTACTTC TRBV11-2 TRBD1 TRBJ2-5 .
CASSGRGPHNEQFF TGTGCCAGCAGTGGGCGGGGGCCCCACAATGAGCAGTTCTTC TRBV2 . TRBJ2-1 .
CASREGQGAGYGYTF TGCGCCAGCAGGGAGGGGCAGGGGGCAGGCTATGGCTACACCTTC TRBV10-2 TRBD1 TRBJ1-2 .
CASSAEGLIYGYTF TGTGCCAGCAGCGCAGAGGGCTTAATCTATGGCTACACCTTC TRBV7-2 . TRBJ1-2 once
CASHRETGNTIYF TGTGCCAGCCACAGGGAAACTGGAAACACCATATATTTT TRBV2 . TRBJ1-3 once
CASSPGMTGWNTEAFF TGTGCCAGCTCACCAGGAATGACAGGGTGGAACACTGAAGCTTTCTTT TRBV18 TRBD1 TRBJ1-1 .
CASSEEDFMNTEAFF TGTGCCAGCAGTGAAGAGGACTTTATGAACACTGAAGCTTTCTTT TRBV2 . TRBJ1-1 .
CASWDSYNEQFF TGTGCCAGCTGGGACAGTTACAATGAGCAGTTCTTC TRBV3-1/TRBV3-2 TRBD1 TRBJ2-1 .
CASREGTVRELPQHF TGTGCCAGCAGGGAGGGGACAGTCCGAGAATTGCCCCAGCATTTT TRBV2 TRBD1 TRBJ1-5 .
CASSILAAGDTDTQYF TGTGCCAGCAGCATCCTGGCGGCGGGGGACACAGATACGCAGTATTTT TRBV9 TRBD2 TRBJ2-3 .
CASSFLFAHSEQFF TGTGCCAGCAGCTTCCTGTTCGCCCACAGTGAGCAGTTCTTC TRBV13 . TRBJ2-1 few
CASSPSGTGGNNEQFF TGTGCCAGCAGTCCCTCCGGGACAGGGGGGAACAATGAGCAGTTCTTC TRBV27 TRBD1 TRBJ2-1 .
CASKFGHENTEAFF TGTGCCAGCAAATTCGGACACGAGAACACTGAAGCTTTCTTT TRBV6-4 . TRBJ1-1 .
CASSRDRGAEAFF TGTGCCAGCAGCCGGGACAGGGGGGCTGAAGCTTTCTTT TRBV6-5 TRBD1 TRBJ1-1 .